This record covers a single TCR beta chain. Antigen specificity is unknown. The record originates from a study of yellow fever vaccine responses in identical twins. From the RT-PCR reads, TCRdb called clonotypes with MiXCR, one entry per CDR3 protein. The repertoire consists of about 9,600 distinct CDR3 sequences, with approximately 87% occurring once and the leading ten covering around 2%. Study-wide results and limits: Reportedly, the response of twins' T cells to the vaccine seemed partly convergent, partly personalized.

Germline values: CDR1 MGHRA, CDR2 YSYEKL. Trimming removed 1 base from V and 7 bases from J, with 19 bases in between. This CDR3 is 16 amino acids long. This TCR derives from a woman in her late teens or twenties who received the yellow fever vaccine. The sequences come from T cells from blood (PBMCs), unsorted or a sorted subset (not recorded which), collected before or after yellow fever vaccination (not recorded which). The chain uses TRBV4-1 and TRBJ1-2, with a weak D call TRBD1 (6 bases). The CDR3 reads CASSQAGTSAAAGYTF. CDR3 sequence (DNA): TGCGCCAGCAGCCAAGCAGGGACATCGGCCGCTGCTGGCTACACCTTC.